This T cell receptor (beta chain) comes out of a study of T cells in Graves' hyperthyroidism and ophthalmopathy. Regions amplified from RNA transcripts were the TCR beta CDR3 regions. HTBI primers drove first-round RT-PCR of the TCR CDR3. TCRdb re-derived calls from the multiplex PCR reads in MiXCR, one entry per CDR3 protein. The data contain about 260,000 distinct CDR3 sequences, 20% to 25% of them singletons. The germline gives CDR1 SQVTM, CDR2 ANQGSEA. The CDR3 is 17 amino acids. With 1 base clipped from V and 2 bases from J, the junction kept 13 bases outside the gene matches. This clonotype was observed at least ten times.

The genes are TRBV29-1 and TRBJ2-7; 8 bases match TRBD1. The sequenced material came from blood. This TCR was recovered from a young man with Graves' ophthalmopathy. In nucleotides, the CDR3 is TGCAGCGTTGAAGGGGGACAGGACTACCCTGCCACCTACGAGCAGTACTTC. Encoded protein: CSVEGGQDYPATYEQYF.